This T cell receptor (beta chain) was captured by sequencing in a study of cytomegalovirus exposure and HLA in healthy donors. The length of the CDR3 is 17 residues. The V segment lost 0 bases and the J segment 0 bases; nucleotides outside the gene matches: 5. The germline V gene has CDR1 SGHRS and CDR2 YFSETQ. Both 60 Vbeta primers and 13 Jbeta primers went into the PCR. Method: immunoSEQ multiplex PCR; TCRdb's copy keeps in-frame clones and lacks some. The sample yields about 130,000 clones, about two thirds seen once. The source of this sequence is a man under 40 in good health and CMV-seronegative. The chain joins TRBV5-1 to TRBJ1-4, with 7 bases matching TRBD1. The material sequenced was PBMCs. This CDR3 reads CASSLVQGYATNEKLFF. The DNA for the CDR3 is TGCGCCAGCAGCTTGGTACAGGGGTATGCAACTAATGAAAAACTGTTTTTT.